This T cell receptor beta chain was identified in a study of cytomegalovirus exposure and HLA in healthy donors. The CDR3 runs to 16 residues. V trimming: 1 base; J trimming: 5 bases; junction bases outside the gene matches: 4. Germline assignment: CDR1 SQVTM and CDR2 ANQGSEA. This PCR relied on a set of 60 Vbeta primers and 13 Jbeta primers. Generated by immunoSEQ multiplex PCR, the TCRdb table keeps only in-frame clones and is missing some. The table lists tens of thousands of clones, about 77% of them singletons. The chain is built from TRBV29-1 and TRBJ2-3; 15 nucleotides agree with TRBD2. This clonotype was obtained from a male donor in good health and CMV-seropositive. The sample comprised PBMCs. For the CDR3, the DNA is TGCAGCGTTGAAGGCCGGGGACTAGCGGGAGGAGATACGCAGTATTTT. Amino acid sequence: CSVEGRGLAGGDTQYF.